This T cell receptor beta chain was sequenced in a study of blood T cell repertoires in COVID-19. Study at large: Sources were T cells, B-cell-depleted T cells, or PBMCs; the material itself was cDNA or gDNA.

V lost 6 bases and J lost 4, with 16 bases in between. CDR3 size: 15 residues. Germline V CDR1 and CDR2: SGHTA, FQGNSA. Per the study methods: Amplified reference gene primers provided the basis for estimating nucleated cell counts. Sequencing used immunoSEQ multiplex PCR; TCRdb keeps in-frame clones, though not all of them. V and J calls and clone size are given by that table; D and trimming were obtained from the DNA. The sample holds over 150,000 clones, under 85% seen once. The chain joins TRBV7-2 to TRBJ1-3; D unclear. Material: peripheral blood. The receptor's source is a man aged 55 to 70 with COVID-19, enrolled during active disease. The CDR3 is CASRSRSAPGNTIYF. The DNA for the CDR3 is TGTGCCAGCAGGTCTAGGAGTGCCCCCGGAAACACCATATATTTT.